Shown below are 8 T cell receptor beta chains from a single sample sequenced in a study of blood T cell repertoires in COVID-19. This table comes from immunoSEQ multiplex PCR, and its TCRdb copy is limited to in-frame clones, with some not included. The repertoire holds around 100,000 clones, about 89% seen once, with 20% in the top ten. The sample comprised peripheral blood. These receptors came from a human donor in a cohort sampled during active COVID-19.

This clone was observed once. The rearrangement links TRBV9 to TRBJ2-7; D is perhaps TRBD2 (5 bases). Germline loops: CDR1 SGDLS, CDR2 YYNGEE. V dropped 5 bases and J dropped 4 bases, with 13 bases sitting between them. The CDR3 has 13 amino acids. The CDR3 nucleotides are TGTGCCAGCAGTACGGACTGGGGATACGAGCAGTACTTC. Its protein product is CASSTDWGYEQYF.

The chain links TRBV25-1 to TRBJ1-3, with no clear D. This CDR3 comprises 14 residues. CDR1 MGHDK and CDR2 SYGVNS come from the germline V gene. V was cut by 5 bases and J by 3 bases, with 11 bases left in between. CDR3 in DNA: TGTGCCAGCAGTCCAGGCAATATTGGAAACACCATATATTTT. This codes for CASSPGNIGNTIYF.

This clone was observed a single time. The gene calls are TRBV6-6 and TRBJ2-7; the match to TRBD2 covers 8 bases. J was trimmed by 5 bases and V by 5 bases; bases with no gene match: 5. CDR3 size: 13 residues. Germline assignment: CDR1 MNHNY and CDR2 SVGAGI (reference sequence). As DNA, the CDR3 is TGTGCCAGCAGTGGGACTAGGTGGGACGAGCAGTACTTC. It codes for CASSGTRWDEQYF.

The V call is TRBV4-2, the J call TRBJ2-1; D remains ambiguous. V gave up 3 bases and J gave up 9 bases, with 6 bases separating them. Germline loops: CDR1 LGHNA, CDR2 YNFKEQ. The CDR3 is 11 residues long. The CDR3 spells CASSHEAEQFF. CDR3 DNA: TGTGCCAGCAGCCATGAAGCTGAGCAGTTCTTC.

CDR3 region: CASAGGGQGTYEQYF. CDR3 sequence (DNA): TGTGCCAGCGCCGGTGGAGGACAGGGTACCTACGAGCAGTACTTC. The chain has TRBV6-5 and TRBJ2-7; 8 positions agree with TRBD1. The length of the CDR3 is 15 residues. V lost 8 bases and J lost 2; bases outside the gene matches: 11. Germline-derived CDR1 and CDR2 are MNHEY and SVGAGI.

This clone showed up just once. This chain connects TRBV3-1 (or the pseudogene TRBV3-2) to TRBJ2-5; 10 bases are a match to TRBD2. V shed 3 bases and J 4 bases; nucleotides not matched to a gene: 5. CDR1 is LGHDT and CDR2 is YNNKEL in the germline V gene (reference sequence). There are 15 residues in the CDR3. This CDR3 is CASSQEREGGETQYF. The CDR3, as DNA: TGTGCCAGCAGCCAGGAGCGGGAGGGAGGAGAGACCCAGTACTTC.

The chain combines TRBV5-4 with TRBJ2-5, with TRBD2 matching 13 bases. This CDR3 region has 20 residues. With 4 bases clipped from V and 0 bases from J, the junction kept 15 bases outside the gene matches. Germline V gene lookup returns CDR1 SGHNT and CDR2 YYREEE (reference sequence). CDR3 sequence (DNA): TGTGCCAGCAGCGGACCCCCCGCCGGGACTAGCGGGGCGTACCAAGAGACCCAGTACTTC. The encoded protein is CASSGPPAGTSGAYQETQYF.

The chain recombines TRBV21-1 with TRBJ2-3; the D call TRBD2 from the table was never checked on the DNA. TRBV21-1 is flagged as a pseudogene. The CDR3 runs to 15 residues. CDR3 loop: CASSKEAPSTDTQYF. CDR3 DNA: TGTGCCAGCAGCAAGGAAGCGCCCAGCACAGATACGCAGTATTTT.